Shown below are 12 T cell receptor beta chains from a single sample sequenced in a study of blood T cells in healthy people across ages. Together with a sample-barcoded 5' primer, a J-beta primer mix was included in a second PCR lasting roughly 6 to 12 cycles. From the 5' RACE reads, TCRdb called clonotypes with MiXCR, one entry per CDR3 protein. The sample shows about 640,000 distinct CDR3 sequences, around 31% of them seen only once. Sequencing was performed on blood. The origin of the receptors is a woman of 80 years or more in good health.

As concerns this clonotype: Likely a read error: the CDR3 ends without its conserved phenylalanine or tryptophan. The rearrangement links TRBV3-1 to TRBJ1-5, with TRBD1 identical over 11 bases. With V trimmed by 4 bases and J by 3 bases, 2 bases remained unmatched. The germline gives CDR1 LGHDT, CDR2 YNNKEL (reference sequence). The CDR3 extends over 15 amino acids. This CDR3 reads CASSLGQGANQPQHV. The CDR3 nucleotides read TGTGCCAGCAGCCTCGGACAGGGGGCCAATCAGCCCCAGCATGTT.

This clonotype showed up many times. This may come from a read error, since a much larger clone is one base off. The CDR3 nucleotides are TGTGCCAGCAGCTTTCAGGGGGCCGCAGATACGCAGTATTTT. The encoded protein is CASSFQGAADTQYF. This sequence joins TRBV3-1 and TRBJ2-3, with TRBD1 matching over 8 bases. Germline CDR1 and CDR2: LGHDT and YNNKEL (reference sequence). V was clipped by 5 bases and J by 4 bases; unmatched bases: 5. The CDR3 has 14 residues.

This clonotype was seen at least ten times. The CDR3 DNA follows: TGTGCCAGCAGTTTACAGGGGTTTGGAAACTATGGCTACACCTTC. Residues: CASSLQGFGNYGYTF. J is TRBJ1-2 and V is TRBV12-3 or TRBV12-4; weak D call: TRBD1 (6 bases). Trimming shortened V by 2 bases and J by 2 bases, and 12 bases separated the two germline ends. CDR3 size: 15 residues.

In this sample, this clonotype turned up many times. CDR3 residues: CASSRGDILEKLFF. The CDR3 DNA is TGTGCCAGCAGCCGGGGGGACATACTTGAAAAACTGTTTTTT. The chain uses TRBV6-6 and TRBJ1-4, with a tentative D call TRBD1 (6 bases). This CDR3 region has 14 residues. Per germline, CDR1 MNHNY and CDR2 SVGAGI (reference sequence). With 6 bases removed from V and 7 bases from J, the gap between germline ends came to 15 bases.

On this clonotype itself: A much larger clone sits a single nucleotide away, making a read error possible. The chain joins TRBV3-1 to TRBJ2-1; 7 nucleotides line up with TRBD1. There are 22 residues in the CDR3. The germline gives CDR1 LGHDT, CDR2 YNNKEL (reference sequence). In DNA, the CDR3 is TGTACCAGCAGCCAAGTAGAGGGGGACAGCTTCTATCAGGGACCCGTCTACAATGAGCAGTTCTTC. Amino acid sequence: CTSSQVEGDSFYQGPVYNEQFF.

A note on this clonotype: A single base separates this from a much larger clone, so it may be a read error. The V and J genes are TRBV27 and TRBJ1-6; 7 positions agree with TRBD1. Per germline, CDR1 MNHEY and CDR2 SMNVEV (reference sequence). This CDR3 region has 15 residues. The CDR3 nucleotides are TGTGCCAGCCGTGGGGTAGGGGGCGGTAATCCACCCCTCCACTTT. Translated: CASRGVGGGNPPLHF.

As regards this clonotype: One base away lies a much larger clone, so this may be a sequencing read error. The chain carries TRBV5-1 and TRBJ2-1; 14 bases align to TRBD2. The J call is in doubt because the DNA end fits TRBJ2-7 better. The CDR3 extends over 18 amino acids. Germline V gene lookup returns CDR1 SGHRS and CDR2 YFSETQ. CDR3 region: CASSLGLAGGQLNNEQYF. CDR3 DNA sequence: TGCGCCAGCAGCTTGGGACTAGCGGGGGGGCAATTGAACAATGAGCAGTACTTC.

This chain links TRBV20-1 with TRBJ2-3, with no clear D. Germline V CDR1 and CDR2: DFQATT, SNEGSKA (reference sequence). This CDR3 region has 11 residues. V was clipped by 3 bases and J by 9 bases, with 10 bases between them. CDR3 protein: CSASQRPTQYF. CDR3 sequence (DNA): TGCAGTGCTAGTCAGCGCCCAACGCAGTATTTT.

At least ten counts were recorded for this clonotype. The rearrangement uses TRBV6-6 and TRBJ1-5; a weak D match, TRBD1 (5 bases). The CDR3 contains 16 residues. V shed 6 bases and J shed 5 bases, with 20 bases lying between them. Germline CDR1 and CDR2: MNHNY and SVGAGI (reference sequence). CDR3 loop: CASSLIPSRADQPQHF. The CDR3 nucleotides are TGTGCCAGCAGCCTAATCCCAAGCAGGGCGGATCAGCCCCAGCATTTT.

This clonotype has just a few counts. The rearrangement joins TRBV6-6 to TRBJ1-5; D unclear. Germline V gene sequence: CDR1 MNHNY, CDR2 SVGAGI (reference sequence). V was trimmed by 0 bases and J by 2 bases, leaving 11 bases between them. The CDR3 is made up of 16 amino acids. The CDR3 nucleotides read TGTGCCAGCAGTTACTCGAGCAATCGGGGCAATCAGCCCCAGCATTTT. Translated: CASSYSSNRGNQPQHF.

This clonotype occurred many times. This sequence joins TRBV7-6 and TRBJ2-6; 9 bases map to TRBD1. V gave up 0 bases and J gave up 2 bases; unmatched junction bases: 8. In germline, CDR1 is SGHVS, CDR2 FNYEAQ. The length of the CDR3 is 19 residues. This CDR3 reads CASSLAQRTGETGANVLTF. Written as DNA, the CDR3 is TGTGCCAGCAGCTTAGCGCAACGGACAGGGGAGACTGGGGCCAACGTCCTGACTTTC.

This clonotype has ten or more counts. This chain joins TRBV7-2 and TRBJ1-5, with 11 bases fitting TRBD1. Per the germline V gene, CDR1 is SGHTA and CDR2 is FQGNSA. With 0 bases clipped from V and 7 bases from J, the junction kept 2 bases outside the gene matches. The CDR3 totals 15 residues. The CDR3 region is CASSLAGQGGQPQHF. The CDR3 bases are TGTGCCAGCAGCTTAGCGGGACAGGGGGGGCAGCCCCAGCATTTT. The complete variable domain, with remaining parts taken from reference TRBV7-2 and TRBJ1-5, reads GAGVSQSPSNKVTEKGKDVELRCDPISGHTALYWYRQSLGQGLEFLIYFQGNSAPDKSGLPSDRFSAERTGGSVSTLTIQRTQQEDSAVYLCASSLAGQGGQPQHFGDGTRLSIL.